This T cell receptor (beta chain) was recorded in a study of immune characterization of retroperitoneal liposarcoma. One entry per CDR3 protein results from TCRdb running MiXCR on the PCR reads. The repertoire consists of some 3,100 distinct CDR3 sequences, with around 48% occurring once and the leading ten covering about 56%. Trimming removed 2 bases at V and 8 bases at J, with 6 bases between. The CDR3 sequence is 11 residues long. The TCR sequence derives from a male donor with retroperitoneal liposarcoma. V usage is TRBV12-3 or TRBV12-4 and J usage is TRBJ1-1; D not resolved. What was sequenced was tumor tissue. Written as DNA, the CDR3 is TGTGCCAGCAGTTTACGTAGGGAAGCTTTCTTT. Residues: CASSLRREAFF.